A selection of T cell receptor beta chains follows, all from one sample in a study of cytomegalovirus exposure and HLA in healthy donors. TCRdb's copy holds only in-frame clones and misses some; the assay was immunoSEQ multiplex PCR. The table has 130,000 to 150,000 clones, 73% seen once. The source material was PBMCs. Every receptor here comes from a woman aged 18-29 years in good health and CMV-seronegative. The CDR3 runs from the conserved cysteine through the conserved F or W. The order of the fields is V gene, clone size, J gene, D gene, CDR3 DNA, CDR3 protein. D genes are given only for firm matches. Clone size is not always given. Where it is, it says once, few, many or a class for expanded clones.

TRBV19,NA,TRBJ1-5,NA,TGTGCCAGTAGTACGGACAGCTTGAATCAGCCCCAGCATTTT,CASSTDSLNQPQHF
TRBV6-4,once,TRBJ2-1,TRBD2,TGTGCCAGCAGTCAGGAAAGCGGGGACCTCAATGAGCAGTTCTTC,CASSQESGDLNEQFF
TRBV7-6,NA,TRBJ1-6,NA,TGTGCCAGCAGCTTAGCCGGACGGGGGACCAATTCACCCCTCCACTTT,CASSLAGRGTNSPLHF
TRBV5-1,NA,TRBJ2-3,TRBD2,TGCGCCAGCAGCTGGACTAGCAGCACAGATACGCAGTATTTT,CASSWTSSTDTQYF
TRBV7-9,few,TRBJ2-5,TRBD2,TGTGCCAGCAGCTCCGCCAACAGACTAGCGGGGCAAGAGACCCAGTACTTC,CASSSANRLAGQETQYF
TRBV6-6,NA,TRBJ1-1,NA,TGTGCCAGCAGTTACTCAGTATCCCGGGAAGCTTTCTTT,CASSYSVSREAFF
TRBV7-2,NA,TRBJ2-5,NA,TGTGCCAGCAGCTTAGTGGGGCGGCTCGAGACCCAGTACTTC,CASSLVGRLETQYF
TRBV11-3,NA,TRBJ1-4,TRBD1,TGTGCCAGCAGCTTAGGGCTACAGGGGGCGGCTGAAAAACTGTTTTTT,CASSLGLQGAAEKLFF
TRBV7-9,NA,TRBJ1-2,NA,TGTGCCAGCAGCGCCCCCAGGGCCCGCACCTTC,CASSAPRARTF
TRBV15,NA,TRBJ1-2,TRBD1,TGTGCCACCCAGCCCGCAGGGGGCTATGGCTACACCTTC,CATQPAGGYGYTF
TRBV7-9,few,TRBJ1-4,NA,TGTGCCAGCAGGCAAACAGGGCCGTCGGGGAAACTGTTTTTT,CASRQTGPSGKLFF
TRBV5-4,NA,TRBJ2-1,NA,TGTGCCAGCAGCCTGGGGTGGAGCTCCTACAATGAGCAGTTCTTC,CASSLGWSSYNEQFF
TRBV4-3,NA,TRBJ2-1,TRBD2,TGCGCCAGCAGCCAAGAAGAGGCTAGCGGGGTCCCTCCCTACAATGAGCAGTTCTTC,CASSQEEASGVPPYNEQFF
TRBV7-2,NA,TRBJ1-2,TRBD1,TGTGCCAGCAGCTTAGATGGGACAGGGGGCTATGGCTACACCTTC,CASSLDGTGGYGYTF
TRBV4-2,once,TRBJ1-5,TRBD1,TGTGCCAGCAGCCAAGATCCCGGACAGGGGTGGGGCAACGGCAATCAGCCCCAGCATTTT,CASSQDPGQGWGNGNQPQHF
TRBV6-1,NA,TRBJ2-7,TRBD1,TGTGCCAGCGGAGGGACAGGGGGTGTCTACGAGCAGTACTTC,CASGGTGGVYEQYF
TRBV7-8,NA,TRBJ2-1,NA,TGTGCCAGCAGCTTAGCCGGAGGGCGCACCTACAATGAGCAGTTCTTC,CASSLAGGRTYNEQFF
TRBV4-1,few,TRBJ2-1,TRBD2,TGCGCCAGCAGCCAAGATTGGAGCGGGGGGTATGAGCAGTTCTTC,CASSQDWSGGYEQFF
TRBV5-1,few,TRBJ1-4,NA,TGCGCCAGCAGCCAATCTGGGGGGGATAATGAAAAACTGTTTTTT,CASSQSGGDNEKLFF
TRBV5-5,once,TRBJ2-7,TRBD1,TGTGCCAGCACACAATTTCCGGGACAGACCTACGAGCAGTACTTC,CASTQFPGQTYEQYF
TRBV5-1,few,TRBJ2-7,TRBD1,TGCGCCAGCAGCTTGGAGGGGACAGGGGGCTACGAGCAGTACTTC,CASSLEGTGGYEQYF
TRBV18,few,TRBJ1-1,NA,TGTGCCAGCTCACCCAGGCAGGGCAGGAACACTGAAGCTTTCTTT,CASSPRQGRNTEAFF
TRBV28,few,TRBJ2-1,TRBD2,TGTGCCAGCAGTTTTGGAGAACTAGCGATCAATGAGCAGTTCTTC,CASSFGELAINEQFF
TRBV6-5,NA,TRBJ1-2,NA,TGTGCCAGCAGTTACGGCACGGACTGGAATGGCTACACCTTC,CASSYGTDWNGYTF
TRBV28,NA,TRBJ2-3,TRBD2,TGTGCCTTAGGGCGGGGGGCCACAGATACGCAGTATTTT,CALGRGATDTQYF
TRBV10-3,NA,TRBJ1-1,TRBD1,TGTGCCACCGGGACAGGCCCCTCAGTGAACACTGAAGCTTTCTTT,CATGTGPSVNTEAFF
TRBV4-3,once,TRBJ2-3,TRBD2,TGCGCCAGCAGCCAAGTAGTCGTAAGGCCTAGCGGGAACACAGATACGCAGTATTTT,CASSQVVVRPSGNTDTQYF
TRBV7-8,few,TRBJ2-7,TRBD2,TGTGCCAGCAGCATACTAGCGGGGGGGCCTCCCCACGAGCAGTACTTC,CASSILAGGPPHEQYF